The clone carrying this T cell receptor (beta chain) was seen a handful of times. Healthy donors matched for age and sex were used as controls. The sample is drawn from a study of CD8 T cells in Susac syndrome. Random hexamers were used to reverse transcribe the RNA input (about 0.5 to 1 ug). TCRdb re-called the immunoSEQ multiplex PCR reads through MiXCR, storing one row per CDR3 protein. The sample holds some 190,000 distinct CDR3 sequences, 90% to 95% seen once. The sequenced material came from CD4+ T cells from PBMCs. This receptor was identified in a human donor in good health.

For the CDR3, the DNA is TGTGCCAGCAGCTTGGACGGCACCTACGAGCAGTACTTC. This translates into CASSLDGTYEQYF. The gene calls are TRBV7-9 and TRBJ2-7; D is unresolved. V was clipped by 3 bases and J by 2 bases, with 8 bases between them. Germline V CDR1 and CDR2: SEHNR, FQNEAQ (reference sequence). The CDR3 extends over 13 amino acids.